This T cell receptor beta chain came from a study of T-cell reconstitution after alpha-beta-depleted transplantation in children (dated by TCRdb to 2016 to 2018). Context from the whole study: The study quantitatively tracked T-cell immune reconstitution after TCRalphabeta/CD19-depleted allogeneic hematopoietic cell transplantation in children using TCR repertoire profiling.

Notes on this clonotype: What this receptor recognizes is not known. Per-base qualities were not stored, and no clone one base away is much larger.

V lost 1 base and J lost 0 bases, and the count of bases not matched to a germline gene is 5. The CDR3 contains 17 residues, cysteine and phenylalanine counted. The sequence is cut down to CDR3 DNA, 51 bases in frame from base 1. Via the germline V gene, CDR1 is KGHSH and CDR2 LQKENI. The library came from PCR. Reads for this sample came from an Illumina HiSeq 2500. To normalize quantification of the TCRbeta repertoire, the TCR libraries were built with molecular barcoding that relied on unique molecular identifiers. TCRdb reprocessing: public reads trimmed at Q25 with fastp, clones called with MiXCR, in-frame beta chains kept. Every distinct CDR3 protein forms one entry, paired with its most common genes and DNA. This sample gives under 140,000 distinct CDR3 sequences in total; about 9.4% of them show up just once. The ten largest clonotypes hold 6.5% to 9.5% of the sample.

This sequence uses TRBV18 and TRBJ2-4; TRBD1 lines up with 8 middle nucleotides. Sequenced here: PBMCs from the stem cell graft donor, sampled from the stem cell graft. The receptor was derived from a human donor who donated a stem cell graft to a child with acute lymphoblastic leukemia. The DNA sequence is as follows: TGTGCCAGCTCACCACTAGGGACAGGAGTAGCCAAAAACATTCAGTACTTC. Its coded protein is CASSPLGTGVAKNIQYF.